The sequence of this T cell receptor beta chain was determined in a study of Ad26.COV2.S vaccination and SARS-CoV-2 variants (dated by TCRdb to the early 2020s). General notes on the study: Donors in the vaccine arm were drawn from COV1001, a multicentre, randomized, double-blind, placebo-controlled phase I-IIa trial testing Ad26.COV2.S in healthy adults. Trial participants were randomized into five groups of five: low-dose or high-dose Ad26.COV2.S given once or twice, or placebo on both occasions. Dosing of Ad26.COV2.S was intramuscular, at either 5x10^10 or 1x10^11 viral particles, delivered as one shot or as two shots spaced 56 days apart. Investigators did not know the trial group allocation while performing experiments and assessing outcomes. The TCR-sequenced set comprised about 32 samples: approximately 20 Ad26.COV2.S vaccine recipients, 5 placebo recipients and 8 SARS-CoV-2 convalescent individuals. TCRbeta repertoire sequencing was used to assess the specificity and breadth of SARS-CoV-2-reactive T cell receptors after Ad26.COV2.S vaccination.

What the study reported, not specific to this receptor: It was noted by the authors that total T cell responses may have been underestimated by the TCR breadth and depth analyses. Compared with placebo recipients, Ad26.COV2.S recipients showed higher spike-specific TCR breadth (P = 0.0014). The study was not powered for comparison of responses between vaccine doses or regimens. After vaccination, substantial breadth of spike-specific CD8+ and CD4+ T cell responses was reported. Non-spike TCR breadth was comparable between vaccine and placebo recipients, consistent with the vaccine containing only spike.

Germline trimming amounts to 3 bases on V and 10 bases on J, with 12 as the count of junction bases outside the gene matches. The CDR3 goes from the cysteine to the phenylalanine over 15 residues. The kept DNA is CDR3 alone, 45 bases in frame from the first base. According to the germline V gene, CDR1 reads SGHAT and CDR2 reads FQNNGV. What the treatment or condition label conveys for this sample: approximately 18 received Ad26.COV2.S at low or high dose, single or two shots; several received placebo; per-sample allocation not given. Repertoires of vaccine and placebo recipients were sequenced from samples collected on day 63 after the first injection. Cohort 1b enrolled about two dozen adults aged 18-55 years at a single site in Boston, USA, between 29 July and 7 August 2020. Ad26.COV2.S was a replication-incompetent adenovirus type 26 vector expressing a prefusion-stabilized SARS-CoV-2 spike protein from the original Wuhan strain.

TCRbeta CDR3 regions were sequenced with the immunoSEQ Assay. After extraction, genomic DNA underwent amplification by bias-controlled multiplex PCR, followed by high-throughput sequencing. On the authors' methods: To quantify the absolute abundance of every unique TCRbeta CDR3 region, sequences were collapsed and filtered. T cell fraction was estimated by normalizing TCRbeta template counts to usable DNA, which was measured by amplifying reference genes present in all nucleated cells. Repertoire TCRs were annotated as SARS-CoV-2-specific when V gene, CDR3 amino acid sequence and J gene were exactly matched to a known reactive TCR set. The reference SARS-CoV-2 TCR set was obtained from MIRA and was filtered for enrichment in COVID-19-positive ImmuneCODE repertoires, whereby public or cross-reactive TCRs were removed. Using the MIRA antigens, annotated TCRs were further analysed by specific ORF or by position within an ORF. Breadth was defined as annotated unique rearrangements over total unique productive rearrangements; depth was the summed frequency of those rearrangements. TCR breadth was compared between groups using two-sided Wilcoxon rank-sum tests. TCRdb's version of the immuneACCESS table is confined to in-frame rearrangements and falls short of the full clone set. An unresolved V gene accounts for under half of the shortfall where checked; the remainder is of unknown origin. Clone size and the V and J calls come from that table; the DNA yielded D and trimming. The sample table holds fewer than 800,000 clones, of which roughly 90% were seen once. Approximately 1.5% of the sample is in the top ten clones.

Concerning this clone: Its antigen is still unknown. No base quality values were provided; no much bigger clone lies one nucleotide off.

Recombination connected TRBV11-2 to TRBJ2-1; 7 of the junction bases match TRBD2. This sequence was found in a person aged 18-60 years who received the Ad26.COV2.S COVID-19 vaccine or a placebo. Source: peripheral blood, taken in a trial of Ad26.COV2.S vaccine versus placebo. Here the CDR3 is given as CASSFGSGSRGEQFF. The DNA is TGTGCCAGCAGCTTTGGTAGCGGGTCTCGCGGGGAGCAGTTCTTC.